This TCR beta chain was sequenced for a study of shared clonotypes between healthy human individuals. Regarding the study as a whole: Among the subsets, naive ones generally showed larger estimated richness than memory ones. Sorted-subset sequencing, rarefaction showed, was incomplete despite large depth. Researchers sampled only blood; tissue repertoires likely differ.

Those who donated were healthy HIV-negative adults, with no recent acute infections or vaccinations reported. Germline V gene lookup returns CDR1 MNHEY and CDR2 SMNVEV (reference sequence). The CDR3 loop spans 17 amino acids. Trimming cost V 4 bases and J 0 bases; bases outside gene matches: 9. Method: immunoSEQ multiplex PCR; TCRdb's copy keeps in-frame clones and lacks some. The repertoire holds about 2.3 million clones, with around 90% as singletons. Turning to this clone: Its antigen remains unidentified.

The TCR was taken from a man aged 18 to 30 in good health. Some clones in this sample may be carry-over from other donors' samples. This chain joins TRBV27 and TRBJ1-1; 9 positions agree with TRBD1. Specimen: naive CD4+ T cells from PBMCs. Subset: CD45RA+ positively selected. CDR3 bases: TGTGCCAGCAGTTCCTTCGGACAGGGGTATATGAACACTGAAGCTTTCTTT. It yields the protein CASSSFGQGYMNTEAFF.